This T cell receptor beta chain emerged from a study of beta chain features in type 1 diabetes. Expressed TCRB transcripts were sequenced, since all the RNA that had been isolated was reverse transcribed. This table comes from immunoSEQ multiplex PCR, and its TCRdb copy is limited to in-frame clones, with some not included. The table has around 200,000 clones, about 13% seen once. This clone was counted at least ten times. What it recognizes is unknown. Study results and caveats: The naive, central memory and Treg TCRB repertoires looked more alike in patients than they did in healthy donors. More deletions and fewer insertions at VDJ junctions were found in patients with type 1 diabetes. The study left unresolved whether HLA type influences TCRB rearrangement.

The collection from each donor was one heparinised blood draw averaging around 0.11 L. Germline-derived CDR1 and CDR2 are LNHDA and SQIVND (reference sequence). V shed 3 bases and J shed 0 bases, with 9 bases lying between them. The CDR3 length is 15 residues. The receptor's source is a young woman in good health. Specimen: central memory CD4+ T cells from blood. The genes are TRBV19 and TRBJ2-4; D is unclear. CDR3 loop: CASSISTGAKNIQYF. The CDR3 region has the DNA TGTGCCAGTAGTATCTCCACCGGAGCCAAAAACATTCAGTACTTC.